A selection of T cell receptor beta chains follows, all from one sample in a study of cytomegalovirus exposure and HLA in healthy donors. Clones were read by immunoSEQ multiplex PCR, and TCRdb kept only the in-frame ones, dropping some. The data hold 150,000 to 200,000 clones, with around three quarters observed a single time. Sequencing input: PBMCs. All receptors derive from a woman in her thirties in good health and CMV-seropositive. CDR3s include the opening cysteine and the closing phenylalanine or tryptophan. The order of the fields is D gene, V gene, J gene, clone size, CDR3 protein, CDR3 DNA. A D gene is named only where the DNA matches it firmly. The listing skips clone size in some rows; elsewhere it reads once, few, many or a size class.

D: NA
V: TRBV19
J: TRBJ2-3
size: NA
CDR3: CASSRRQEADTQYF
DNA: TGTGCCAGTAGTAGACGACAGGAAGCAGATACGCAGTATTTT

D: NA
V: TRBV9
J: TRBJ2-3
size: NA
CDR3: CASSASVVTDTQYF
DNA: TGTGCCAGCAGCGCCTCGGTGGTCACAGATACGCAGTATTTT

D: NA
V: TRBV9
J: TRBJ2-7
size: NA
CDR3: CASSVNPRGAVDEQYF
DNA: TGTGCCAGCAGCGTAAACCCTCGGGGGGCGGTAGACGAGCAGTACTTC

D: TRBD2
V: TRBV2
J: TRBJ2-5
size: NA
CDR3: CASTLAGVQETQYF
DNA: TGTGCCAGCACACTAGCGGGGGTCCAAGAGACCCAGTACTTC

D: TRBD2
V: TRBV5-1
J: TRBJ2-7
size: NA
CDR3: CASSLVSGGDYEQYF
DNA: TGCGCCAGCAGCTTGGTGAGTGGGGGGGACTACGAGCAGTACTTC

D: NA
V: TRBV27
J: TRBJ1-6
size: NA
CDR3: CASSQLGGSPLHF
DNA: TGTGCCAGCAGCCAGTTAGGGGGTTCACCCCTCCACTTT

D: TRBD2
V: TRBV2
J: TRBJ2-5
size: NA
CDR3: CASSDGLAVQETQYF
DNA: TGTGCCAGCAGTGACGGACTAGCGGTACAAGAGACCCAGTACTTC

D: TRBD2
V: TRBV7-9
J: TRBJ2-3
size: once
CDR3: CASSFSGSTDTQYF
DNA: TGTGCCAGCAGCTTTAGCGGGAGCACAGATACGCAGTATTTT

D: NA
V: TRBV6-5
J: TRBJ1-2
size: NA
CDR3: CASSYDSNYGYTF
DNA: TGTGCCAGCAGTTACGACAGTAACTATGGCTACACCTTC

D: TRBD2
V: TRBV5-4
J: TRBJ2-1
size: NA
CDR3: CASSSSGGGDEQFF
DNA: TGTGCCAGCAGCTCTAGCGGGGGGGGCGATGAGCAGTTCTTC

D: NA
V: TRBV4-3
J: TRBJ2-1
size: NA
CDR3: CASSQDDTGTDYNEQFF
DNA: TGCGCCAGCAGCCAAGATGACACAGGGACCGATTACAATGAGCAGTTCTTC

D: TRBD2
V: TRBV5-4
J: TRBJ2-2
size: once
CDR3: CASSLLRLAGGPNTGELFF
DNA: TGTGCCAGCAGCTTGCTGCGACTAGCGGGAGGGCCTAACACCGGGGAGCTGTTTTTT

D: TRBD1
V: TRBV30
J: TRBJ1-5
size: NA
CDR3: CAWDRDGQPQHF
DNA: TGTGCCTGGGACAGGGATGGGCAGCCCCAGCATTTT

D: NA
V: TRBV2
J: TRBJ2-1
size: NA
CDR3: CASSDPSGGVPEQFF
DNA: TGTGCCAGCAGTGACCCCTCCGGTGGAGTACCTGAGCAGTTCTTC

D: NA
V: TRBV29-1
J: TRBJ1-2
size: few
CDR3: CSVGGGGNPMDYTF
DNA: TGCAGCGTTGGAGGGGGGGGGAATCCTATGGACTACACCTTC

D: NA
V: TRBV10-3
J: TRBJ2-7
size: NA
CDR3: CAISGRAYEQYF
DNA: TGTGCCATCAGTGGGCGGGCCTACGAGCAGTACTTC

D: TRBD1
V: TRBV11-2
J: TRBJ2-2
size: NA
CDR3: CASSFTGGGTGELFF
DNA: TGTGCCAGCAGCTTCACAGGGGGTGGCACCGGGGAGCTGTTTTTT

D: TRBD1
V: TRBV30
J: TRBJ1-2
size: NA
CDR3: CAWREDRDYGYTF
DNA: TGTGCCTGGAGGGAGGACAGGGACTATGGCTACACCTTC

D: TRBD2
V: TRBV10-3
J: TRBJ2-3
size: NA
CDR3: CAIKAGDVDTQYF
DNA: TGTGCCATCAAGGCGGGGGACGTAGATACGCAGTATTTT

D: NA
V: TRBV7-9
J: TRBJ2-7
size: once
CDR3: CASSFTQGTGEQYF
DNA: TGTGCCAGCAGCTTTACTCAGGGAACGGGCGAGCAGTACTTC

D: TRBD2
V: TRBV5-1
J: TRBJ2-7
size: NA
CDR3: CASSLALADTYEQYF
DNA: TGCGCCAGCAGCTTGGCGCTAGCGGATACCTACGAGCAGTACTTC

D: NA
V: TRBV5-4
J: TRBJ2-1
size: NA
CDR3: CASSALGQSGEQFF
DNA: TGTGCCAGCAGCGCCCTCGGGCAATCGGGGGAGCAGTTCTTC

D: NA
V: TRBV30
J: TRBJ1-3
size: NA
CDR3: CAWSVGTYGNTIYF
DNA: TGTGCCTGGAGTGTGGGGACTTATGGAAACACCATATATTTT

D: NA
V: TRBV7-9
J: TRBJ2-7
size: NA
CDR3: CSSSLAVGLSYEQYF
DNA: TGTTCCAGCAGCTTAGCGGTGGGCTTGTCCTACGAGCAGTACTTC

D: NA
V: TRBV5-1
J: TRBJ1-4
size: NA
CDR3: CASSPGGANEKLFF
DNA: TGCGCCAGCAGCCCCGGGGGGGCTAATGAAAAACTGTTTTTT

D: TRBD1
V: TRBV10-3
J: TRBJ1-1
size: NA
CDR3: CAIQGGGTEAFF
DNA: TGTGCCATCCAGGGGGGAGGTACTGAAGCTTTCTTT

D: TRBD2
V: TRBV7-8
J: TRBJ2-5
size: NA
CDR3: CASSSMGGVVVTQYF
DNA: TGTGCCAGCAGCTCCATGGGGGGGGTCGTGGTGACCCAGTACTTC

D: NA
V: TRBV27
J: TRBJ1-4
size: NA
CDR3: CASSLNSQGKKLFF
DNA: TGTGCCAGCAGTTTGAACAGTCAGGGGAAAAAACTGTTTTTT